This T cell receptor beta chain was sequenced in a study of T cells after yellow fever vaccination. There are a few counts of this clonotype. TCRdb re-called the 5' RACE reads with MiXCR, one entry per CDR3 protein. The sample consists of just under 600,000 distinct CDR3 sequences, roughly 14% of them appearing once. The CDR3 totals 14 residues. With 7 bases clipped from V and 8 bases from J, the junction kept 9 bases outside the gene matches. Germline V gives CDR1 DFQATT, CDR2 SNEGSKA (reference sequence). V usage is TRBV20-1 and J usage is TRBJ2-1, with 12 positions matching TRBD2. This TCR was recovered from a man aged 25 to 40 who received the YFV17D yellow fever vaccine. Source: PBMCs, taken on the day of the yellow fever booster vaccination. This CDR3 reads CSVRPSGRAYEQFF. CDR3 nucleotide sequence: TGCAGTGTCAGACCTAGCGGGAGGGCATATGAGCAGTTCTTC.